The 19 T cell receptor beta chains presented below share a single source sample, sequenced in a study of CD8 T cells in ankylosing spondylitis. TCRdb re-called the 5' RACE reads through MiXCR, storing one row per CDR3 protein. This table has 24,000 or so distinct CDR3 sequences, 13% appearing once. Sequencing was done on a sample of blood. All receptors come from a male donor with ankylosing spondylitis or in good health (not recorded which).

The sample holds many counts of this clonotype. The chain recombines TRBV20-1 with TRBJ2-1; TRBD2 matches 7 bases. The V gene's germline CDR1 is DFQATT and CDR2 SNEGSKA (reference sequence). The V gene end was trimmed by 5 bases and the J gene end by 2 bases; junction bases not matched to a gene: 3. This CDR3 is 13 amino acids long. The CDR3 DNA is TGCAGTGCTTGGGGAGGGACCTACAATGAGCAGTTCTTC. It translates to CSAWGGTYNEQFF.

Ten or more counts support this clonotype. This chain uses TRBV7-8 with TRBJ2-2; 7 bases are shared with TRBD1. This CDR3 has 17 residues. Germline CDR1 SGHVS, CDR2 FQNEAQ. With V trimmed by 3 bases and J by 1 base, 8 bases remained unmatched. CDR3 sequence: CASSFSGTVGNTGELFF. For the CDR3, the DNA is TGTGCCAGCAGCTTTTCCGGGACAGTGGGGAACACCGGGGAGCTGTTTTTT.

The genes are TRBV10-3 and TRBJ2-5, with TRBD2 as a possible D gene (5 bases). The CDR3 totals 16 residues. Germline CDR1 ENHRY, CDR2 SYGVKD. Trimming left V 11 bases short and J 1 base short, with 23 bases between. The CDR3 coding sequence is TGTGCCTCTTCTCCGAGCGGACCTGGCGGCCAAGAGACCCAGTACTTC. Residues: CASSPSGPGGQETQYF.

This clonotype was observed at least ten times. DNA for the CDR3: TGCGCCAGCAGCGTAGACAGCTTTAACTACAATGAGCAGTTCTTC. This codes for CASSVDSFNYNEQFF. The genes are TRBV5-1 and TRBJ2-1; maybe TRBD1 (5 bases). Germline CDR1 is SGHRS and CDR2 is YFSETQ. The V and J ends lost 4 bases and 3 bases respectively, with 14 bases between them. This CDR3 spans 15 amino acids. Combining the CDR3 with reference TRBV5-1 and TRBJ2-1 gives the whole variable domain KAGVTQTPRYLIKTRGQQVTLSCSPISGHRSVSWYQQTPGQGLQFLFEYFSETQRNKGNFPGRFSGRQFSNSRSEMNVSTLELGDSALYLCASSVDSFNYNEQFFGPGTRLTVL.

V is TRBV6-5 and J is TRBJ2-1; D is possibly TRBD2 (6 bases). CDR1 and CDR2 from the germline V gene are MNHEY and SVGAGI. The CDR3 sequence is 14 residues long. The germline V and J ends were trimmed by 6 bases and 0 bases, with 9 bases remaining between them. In DNA form, the CDR3 reads TGTGCCAGCAGAGTCGGGAGCTCCTACAATGAGCAGTTCTTC. It specifies CASRVGSSYNEQFF.

By share, this clonotype counts as medium-sized. In nucleotides, the CDR3 is TGTGCCAGCAGTGTACAGGGATACACTGAAGCTTTCTTT. This gives the protein CASSVQGYTEAFF. V and J are TRBV28 and TRBJ1-1, with D possibly TRBD1 on 6 matching bases. There are 13 residues in the CDR3. V shed 5 bases and J shed 3 bases, with 10 bases lying between them. CDR1 is MDHEN, CDR2 SYDVKM, per germline.

This clonotype was found a few times. This rearrangement joins TRBV20-1 to TRBJ1-6, with 9 nucleotides matching TRBD1. This CDR3 contains 14 residues. The germline CDR1 and CDR2 sequences are DFQATT and SNEGSKA (reference sequence). V lost 5 bases to trimming and J lost 10 bases; unmatched junction nucleotides: 9. The CDR3 bases are TGCAGTGCTGCCCGGGACAGGGAGTCGTCACCCCTCCACTTT. Its translation is CSAARDRESSPLHF.

There are many counts of this clonotype. The V and J genes are TRBV7-3 and TRBJ1-6, with 8 bases that match TRBD1. This CDR3 spans 13 amino acids. J lost 9 bases, V lost 6 bases, and 4 bases had no gene match. From germline, CDR1 is SGHTA and CDR2 FQGTGA. The CDR3 loop reads CASSYTGGSPLHF. Here the CDR3 DNA reads TGTGCCAGCAGTTACACAGGGGGTTCACCCCTCCACTTT.

This clonotype was seen a few times. The chain links TRBV4-2 to TRBJ2-1; 10 nucleotides match TRBD2. The germline V gene has CDR1 LGHNA and CDR2 YNFKEQ. The CDR3 spans 16 residues. The junction had 3 bases not matched to a gene; V was cut back by 0 bases and J by 4 bases. CDR3 protein: CASSQDLAGEYNEQFF. CDR3 in DNA: TGTGCCAGCAGCCAAGATCTAGCGGGGGAGTACAATGAGCAGTTCTTC.

V is TRBV19 and J is TRBJ2-1; D is possibly TRBD1 or TRBD2 (7 bases each). The CDR3 extends over 13 amino acids. V lost 4 bases and J 7 bases, leaving 11 bases between the germline ends. The germline V gene encodes CDR1 LNHDA and CDR2 SQIVND (reference sequence). CDR3 sequence (DNA): TGTGCCAGTAGTACAGGGGGGGGGAATGAGCAGTTCTTC. It translates to CASSTGGGNEQFF.

The rearrangement links TRBV9 to TRBJ1-4; D is unresolved. V gave up 0 bases and J gave up 5 bases, with 11 bases separating them. The CDR3 has 15 amino acids. Germline loops: CDR1 SGDLS, CDR2 YYNGEE. CDR3 nucleotide sequence: TGTGCCAGCAGCGTAGAAAGTTCGGGGAATGAAAAACTGTTTTTT. This sequence encodes CASSVESSGNEKLFF.

The rearrangement joins TRBV3-1 to TRBJ2-7; a possible D gene is TRBD2 (6 bases). The V gene lost 3 bases and the J gene lost 3 bases, with 15 bases spanning the gap. The length of the CDR3 is 15 residues. CDR1 and CDR2 from the germline V gene are LGHDT and YNNKEL (reference sequence). The DNA for the CDR3 is TGTGCCAGCAGCCAGGAAAACGGGGGAGTCTACGAGCAGTACTTC. This translates into CASSQENGGVYEQYF.

The rearrangement uses TRBV20-1 and TRBJ2-7; the match to TRBD2 covers 8 bases. There are 16 residues in the CDR3. Trimming cost V 5 bases and J 0 bases; bases outside gene matches: 12. Per germline, CDR1 DFQATT and CDR2 SNEGSKA (reference sequence). For the CDR3, the DNA is TGCAGTGCTCCTCCCCAGGCCGGGACTAGCTCCTACGAGCAGTACTTC. Its translation: CSAPPQAGTSSYEQYF.

The chain couples TRBV6-2 or TRBV6-3 to TRBJ2-1; D uncertain. Germline loops: CDR1 MNHEY, CDR2 SVGEGT. The V end was cut by 5 bases, the J end by 9 bases, with 20 bases between. The CDR3 is made up of 15 amino acids. The CDR3 DNA reads as TGTGCCAGCAGTCACCCGGGTGTTCGGCCTCTTGAGCAGTTCTTC. Protein sequence: CASSHPGVRPLEQFF.

This clonotype has a handful of counts. This sequence joins TRBV24-1 and TRBJ2-1; TRBD1 matches at 11 bases. The germline V gene encodes CDR1 KGHDR and CDR2 SFDVKD. V dropped 1 base and J dropped 5; count of bases not matched to a gene: 3. CDR3 length: 16 residues. The CDR3 bases are TGTGCCACCAGTGATTTAGGGACAGGGGGAAACAATGAGCAGTTCTTC. This gives the protein CATSDLGTGGNNEQFF.

This clonotype was observed a few times. J is TRBJ2-5 and V is TRBV7-9; no clear D. Germline CDR1 is SEHNR and CDR2 is FQNEAQ (reference sequence). V was shortened by 1 base and J by 4 bases, with 7 bases between the two germline ends. This CDR3 is built from 13 residues. CDR3 DNA: TGTGCCAGCAGCTTAGTTCCTGGAGAGACCCAGTACTTC. This gives the protein CASSLVPGETQYF.

V and J are TRBV2 and TRBJ2-2; 7 bases agree with TRBD2. From germline, CDR1 is SNHLY and CDR2 FYNNEI. V gave up 6 bases and J gave up 2 bases; unmatched junction bases: 6. The CDR3 loop spans 15 amino acids. CDR3 sequence reads: CASRKGLPNTGELFF. As DNA, the CDR3 is TGTGCCAGCAGGAAGGGACTACCCAACACCGGGGAGCTGTTTTTT.

This clonotype was seen many times. The chain couples TRBV29-1 to TRBJ2-3, with D uncertain. Trimming removed 6 bases from V and 4 bases from J, with 5 bases in between. Germline loops: CDR1 SQVTM, CDR2 ANQGSEA. The CDR3 spans 10 residues. The CDR3 DNA reads TGCAGCGTCCGCTCAGATACGCAGTATTTT. It codes for CSVRSDTQYF.

The table lists this clonotype with a few counts. The chain has TRBV20-1 and TRBJ2-2; 8 nucleotides agree with TRBD2. The length of the CDR3 is 15 residues. V lost 2 bases, J lost 2 bases, and 4 bases stayed unmatched. Germline V gene lookup returns CDR1 DFQATT and CDR2 SNEGSKA (reference sequence). In nucleotides, the CDR3 is TGCAGTGCTAGAACGGGACTAGGAAACACCGGGGAGCTGTTTTTT. This sequence encodes CSARTGLGNTGELFF.